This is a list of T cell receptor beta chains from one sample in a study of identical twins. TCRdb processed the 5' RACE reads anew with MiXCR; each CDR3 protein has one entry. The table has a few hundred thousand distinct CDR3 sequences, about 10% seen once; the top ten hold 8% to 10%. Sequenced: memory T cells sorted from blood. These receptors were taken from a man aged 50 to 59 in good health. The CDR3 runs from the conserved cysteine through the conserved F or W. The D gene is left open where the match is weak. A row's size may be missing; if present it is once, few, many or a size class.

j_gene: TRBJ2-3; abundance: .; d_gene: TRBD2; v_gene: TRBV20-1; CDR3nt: TGCAGTGCTATCCCACTAGCGGGGGCGGCCCCTCACAACACAGATACGCAGTATTTT; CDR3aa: CSAIPLAGAAPHNTDTQYF
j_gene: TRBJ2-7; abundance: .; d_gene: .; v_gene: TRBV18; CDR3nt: TGTGCCAGCTCTCCCGTCGGGGGCTACTACGAGCAGTACTTC; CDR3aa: CASSPVGGYYEQYF
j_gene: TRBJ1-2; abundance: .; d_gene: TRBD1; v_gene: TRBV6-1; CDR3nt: TGTGCCAGCAGGTCTCAGGGGGCCCGAGGGGGCTACACCTTC; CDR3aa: CASRSQGARGGYTF
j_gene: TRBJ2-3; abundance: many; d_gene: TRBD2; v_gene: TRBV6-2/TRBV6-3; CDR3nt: TGTGCCAGCAGTCTCCTCGAGCGGGATATATCTAGCACAGATACGCAGTATTTT; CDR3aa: CASSLLERDISSTDTQYF
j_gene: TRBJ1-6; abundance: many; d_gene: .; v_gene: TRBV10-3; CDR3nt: TGTGCCATCGCCCCATCCTCCGGGACTGAGAATTCACCCCTCCACTTT; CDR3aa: CAIAPSSGTENSPLHF
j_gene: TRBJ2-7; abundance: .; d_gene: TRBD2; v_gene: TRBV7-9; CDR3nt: TGTGCCAGCGGGGTTCTTAGCGGGAGGCTCGAGCAGTACTTC; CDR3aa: CASGVLSGRLEQYF
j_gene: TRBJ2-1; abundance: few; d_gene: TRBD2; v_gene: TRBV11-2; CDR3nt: TGTGCCAGCAGTCCTTCTGCGGGGGGACACAATGAGCAGTTCTTC; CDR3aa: CASSPSAGGHNEQFF
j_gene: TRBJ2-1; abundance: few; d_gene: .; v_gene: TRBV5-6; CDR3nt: TGTGCCAGCAGCGAGATCCCTTACAATGAGCAGTTCTTC; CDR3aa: CASSEIPYNEQFF
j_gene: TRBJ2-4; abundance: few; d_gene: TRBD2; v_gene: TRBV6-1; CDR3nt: TGTGCCAGCAGGCAACTAGCGGGAGGGCCCAGCATTCAGTACTTC; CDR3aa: CASRQLAGGPSIQYF
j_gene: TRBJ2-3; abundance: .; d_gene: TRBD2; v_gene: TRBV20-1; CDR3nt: TGCAGTGCTAGAGAGTGGGCGGGGGTCAGCACAGATACGCAGTATTTT; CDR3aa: CSAREWAGVSTDTQYF
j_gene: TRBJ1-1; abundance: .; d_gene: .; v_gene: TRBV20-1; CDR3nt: TGCAGTGCTCTGAGTCGAGTCTTCAATTATGGCATGAACACTGAAGCTTTCTTT; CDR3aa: CSALSRVFNYGMNTEAFF
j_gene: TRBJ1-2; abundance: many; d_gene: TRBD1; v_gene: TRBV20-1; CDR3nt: TGCAGTGCCCCTCACCGGGACAGGGGGGATGGCTACACCTTC; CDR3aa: CSAPHRDRGDGYTF
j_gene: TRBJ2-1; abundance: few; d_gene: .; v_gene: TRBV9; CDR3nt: TGTGCCAGCAGCGTAGGTTCTAGCTGGAACAATGAGCAGTTCTTC; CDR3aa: CASSVGSSWNNEQFF
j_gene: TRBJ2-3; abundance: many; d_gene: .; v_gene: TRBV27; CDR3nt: TGTGCCAGCAGCCGAGCCCAACCCTGGACAGATACGCAGTATTTT; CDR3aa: CASSRAQPWTDTQYF
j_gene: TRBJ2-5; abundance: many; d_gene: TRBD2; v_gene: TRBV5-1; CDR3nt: TGCGCCAGCAGCCCGAGGCCTAGCGGGAGATCGGAGACCCAGTACTTC; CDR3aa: CASSPRPSGRSETQYF
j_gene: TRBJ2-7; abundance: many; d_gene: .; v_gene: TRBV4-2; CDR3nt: TGTGCCAGCAGCCGCCTTACTAGCCGTCCCCTCGAGCAGTACTTC; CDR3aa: CASSRLTSRPLEQYF
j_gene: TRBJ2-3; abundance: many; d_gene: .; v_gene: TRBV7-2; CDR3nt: TGTGCCAGCAGCGACTCCCCGGGCAGGGATACGCAGTATTTT; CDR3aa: CASSDSPGRDTQYF
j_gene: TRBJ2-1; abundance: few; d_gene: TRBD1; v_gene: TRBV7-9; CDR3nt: TGTGCCAGCAGCTGGGGACAGGGGGCTTCCAATGAGCAGTTCTTC; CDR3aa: CASSWGQGASNEQFF
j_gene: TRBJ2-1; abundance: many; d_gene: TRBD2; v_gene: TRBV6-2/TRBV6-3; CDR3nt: TGTGCCAGCAGTTCCGGGACTAGCCTAGCCTACAATGAGCAGTTCTTC; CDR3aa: CASSSGTSLAYNEQFF
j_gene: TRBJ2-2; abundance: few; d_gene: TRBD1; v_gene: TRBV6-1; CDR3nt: TGTGCCAGCAGCCTCTGGGACAGAGACACCGGGGAGCTGTTTTTT; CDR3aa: CASSLWDRDTGELFF
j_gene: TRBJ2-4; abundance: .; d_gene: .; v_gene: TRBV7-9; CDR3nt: TGTGCCAGCAGCTTATCAGGGACCAAAAACATTCAGTACTTC; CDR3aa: CASSLSGTKNIQYF
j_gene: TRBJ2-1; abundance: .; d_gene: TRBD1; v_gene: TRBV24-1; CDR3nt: TGTGCCACCAGCGGAGCCGGGACAGGGGGCCTCAATGAGCAGTTCTTC; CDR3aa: CATSGAGTGGLNEQFF
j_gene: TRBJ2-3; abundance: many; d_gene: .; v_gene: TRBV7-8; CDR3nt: TGTGCCAGCAGCCGCACATTTGACTTCACAGATACGCAGTATTTT; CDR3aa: CASSRTFDFTDTQYF
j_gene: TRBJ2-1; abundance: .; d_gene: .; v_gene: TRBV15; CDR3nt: TGTGCCACCAGCAGAGATCAGGGAAGCGCTAGGCAGTTCTTC; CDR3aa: CATSRDQGSARQFF
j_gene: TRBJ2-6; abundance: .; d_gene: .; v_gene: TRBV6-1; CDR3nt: TGTGCCAGCAGGCAACCAGGTGCTGGGGCCAACGTCCTGACTTTC; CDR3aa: CASRQPGAGANVLTF
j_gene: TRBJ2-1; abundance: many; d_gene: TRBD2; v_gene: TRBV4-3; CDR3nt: TGCGCCAGCAGCCAAGATCCAGCGGGAGGTTACAATGAGCAGTTCTTC; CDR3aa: CASSQDPAGGYNEQFF
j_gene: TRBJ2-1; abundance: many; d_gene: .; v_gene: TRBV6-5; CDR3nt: TGTGCCAGCAGTTACAGAAGGACAGACTCAAACAATGAGCAGTTCTTC; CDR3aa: CASSYRRTDSNNEQFF
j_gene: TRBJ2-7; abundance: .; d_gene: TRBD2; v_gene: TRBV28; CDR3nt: TGTGCCAGCAGTCCCCCTCGACTAGCGGAGCACTACGAGCAGTACTTC; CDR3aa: CASSPPRLAEHYEQYF
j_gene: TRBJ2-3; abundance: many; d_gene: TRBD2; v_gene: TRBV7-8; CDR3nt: TGTGCCAGCAGCTTAACCGGGACTAGGGGCACAGATACGCAGTATTTT; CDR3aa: CASSLTGTRGTDTQYF
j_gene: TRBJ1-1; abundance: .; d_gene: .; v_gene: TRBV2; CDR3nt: TGTGCCAGCGTCTTGGAGGGCACTGAAGCTTTCTTT; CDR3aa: CASVLEGTEAFF
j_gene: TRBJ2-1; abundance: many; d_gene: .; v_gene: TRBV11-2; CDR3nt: TGTGCCAGCAGACTTATCACAGGGAGATCCTACAATGAGCAGTTCTTC; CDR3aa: CASRLITGRSYNEQFF
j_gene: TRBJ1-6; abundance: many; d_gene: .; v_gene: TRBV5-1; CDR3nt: TGCGCCAGCAGCCCCTCCTTAAATTCACCCCTCCACTTT; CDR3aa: CASSPSLNSPLHF
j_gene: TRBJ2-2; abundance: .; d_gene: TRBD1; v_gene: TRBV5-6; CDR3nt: TGTGCCAGCAGCAGGGGGCGTTTGGGCACCGGGGAGCTGTTTTTT; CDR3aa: CASSRGRLGTGELFF
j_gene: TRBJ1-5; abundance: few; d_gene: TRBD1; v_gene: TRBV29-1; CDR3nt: TGCAGCGCCCAGGGGGCGAAGGGGGAGCCCCAGCATTTT; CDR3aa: CSAQGAKGEPQHF
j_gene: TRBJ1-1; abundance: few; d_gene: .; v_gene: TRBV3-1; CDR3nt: TGTGCCAGCAGCCAAGTTATATCTGGTGTTGAAGCTTTCTTT; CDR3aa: CASSQVISGVEAFF
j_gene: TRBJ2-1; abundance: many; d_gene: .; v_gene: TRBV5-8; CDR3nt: TGTGCCAGCAACCGGCGGTGGGAGTTACGGAATGAGCAGTTCTTC; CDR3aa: CASNRRWELRNEQFF
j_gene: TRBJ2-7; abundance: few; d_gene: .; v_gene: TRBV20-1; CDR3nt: TGCAGTGCTAGAAAAGAGGGTCGGCGTTACGAGCAGTACTTC; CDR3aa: CSARKEGRRYEQYF
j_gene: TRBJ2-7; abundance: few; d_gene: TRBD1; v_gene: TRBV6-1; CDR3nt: TGTGCCAGCAGTGACACAGGGGGCCCCTACGAGCAGTACTTC; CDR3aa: CASSDTGGPYEQYF
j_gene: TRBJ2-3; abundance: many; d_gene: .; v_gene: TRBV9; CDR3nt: TGTGCCAGCAGCGTAGTTTGGGGAAGCGCAGATACGCAGTATTTT; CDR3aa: CASSVVWGSADTQYF
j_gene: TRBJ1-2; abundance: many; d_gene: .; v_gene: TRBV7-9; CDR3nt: TGTGCCAGCAGCTTAGCATGGGGTGGCGGCTACACCTTC; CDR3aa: CASSLAWGGGYTF
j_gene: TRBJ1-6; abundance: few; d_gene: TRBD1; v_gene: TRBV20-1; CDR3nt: TGCAGTGCTGGGACAGGGGATTCACCCCTCCACTTT; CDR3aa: CSAGTGDSPLHF